The 25 T cell receptor beta chains below all came from one sample that was sequenced in a study of blood T cell repertoires in COVID-19. Assay used: immunoSEQ multiplex PCR; TCRdb lists only in-frame clones, some missing. The profile shows roughly 380,000 clones, roughly 87% of them singletons. Sequencing used PBMCs or T cells enriched from blood (not recorded which). The receptors shown here come from a woman in her 30s who had recovered from COVID-19.

The chain carries TRBV13 and TRBJ2-1; a weak D match, TRBD2 (6 bases). Trimming left V 1 base short and J 7 bases short, with 14 bases between. Germline V gene data show CDR1 as PRHDT and CDR2 as FYEKMQ (reference sequence). The CDR3 contains 15 residues. Here the CDR3 reads CASSLAPGLANEQFF. In DNA, the CDR3 is TGTGCCAGCAGCTTAGCACCGGGACTTGCAAATGAGCAGTTCTTC. Using reference TRBV13 and TRBJ2-1 for the parts outside the CDR3, the full variable domain is AAGVIQSPRHLIKEKRETATLKCYPIPRHDTVYWYQQGPGQDPQFLISFYEKMQSDKGSIPDRFSAQQFSDYHSELNMSSLELGDSALYFCASSLAPGLANEQFFGPGTRLTVL.

The genes are TRBV6-1 and TRBJ1-3; 7 nucleotides match TRBD1. Looked up from germline, CDR1 is MNHNS and CDR2 is SASEGT. V trimming: 6 bases; J trimming: 2 bases; junction bases outside the gene matches: 4. This CDR3 spans 14 amino acids. CDR3 bases: TGTGCCAGCAGCCAACAGGGGCCTGGAAACACCATATATTTT. This sequence encodes CASSQQGPGNTIYF.

The V call is TRBV19, the J call TRBJ1-5; D might be TRBD1 (5 bases). Trimming cost V 8 bases and J 6 bases, with 11 bases left between them. The CDR3 extends over 12 amino acids. The germline V gene encodes CDR1 LNHDA and CDR2 SQIVND (reference sequence). This chain's CDR3 is CASGGELQPQHF. For the CDR3, the DNA is TGTGCCAGTGGGGGGGAACTTCAGCCCCAGCATTTT.

The rearrangement joins TRBV5-4 to TRBJ1-3, with D possibly matching TRBD1 (6 bases). The germline gives CDR1 SGHNT, CDR2 YYREEE (reference sequence). Trimming took off 0 bases at V and 2 bases at J, with 12 bases between the two ends. The CDR3 has 16 residues. CDR3 sequence reads: CASSLGGRTTGNTIYF. CDR3 coding DNA: TGTGCCAGCAGCTTGGGGGGGCGAACCACTGGAAACACCATATATTTT.

There are a few counts of this clone. The genes are TRBV2 and TRBJ2-7, with 7 bases identical to TRBD2. Trimming at V came to 7 bases and at J to 1 base, leaving 4 bases not matched to a gene. The CDR3 sequence is 13 residues long. Germline V gene sequence: CDR1 SNHLY, CDR2 FYNNEI. The DNA for the CDR3 is TGTGCCAGCAACGGGGGGACTTCCTACGAGCAGTACTTC. It is translated as CASNGGTSYEQYF.

This clone has a single count. This chain links TRBV5-1 with TRBJ2-1; the match to TRBD2 covers 11 bases. The V segment lost 8 bases and the J segment 5 bases; nucleotides outside the gene matches: 6. The germline CDR1 and CDR2 sequences are SGHRS and YFSETQ. This CDR3 spans 14 amino acids. The CDR3 nucleotides read TGCGCCAGTGTTGCTAGCGGGGGGAACAATGAGCAGTTCTTC. Its protein is CASVASGGNNEQFF.

The table lists this clone with a count of one. The chain is built from TRBV7-9 and TRBJ1-3; D unclear. The CDR3 is 17 residues long. In germline, CDR1 is SEHNR, CDR2 FQNEAQ (reference sequence). V was clipped by 5 bases and J by 0 bases, with 17 bases between them. The CDR3 reads CASSPRWEGTSGNTIYF. The CDR3 DNA sequence: TGTGCCAGCAGCCCCCGGTGGGAGGGAACCTCTGGAAACACCATATATTTT. The entire variable domain, with the rest obtained from reference TRBV7-9 and TRBJ1-3, is as follows: DTGVSQNPRHKITKRGQNVTFRCDPISEHNRLYWYRQTLGQGPEFLTYFQNEAQLEKSRLLSDRFSAERPKGSFSTLEIQRTEQGDSAMYLCASSPRWEGTSGNTIYFGEGSWLTVV.

The V and J genes are TRBV7-2 and TRBJ2-1; a weak D match, TRBD2 (6 bases). This CDR3 spans 15 amino acids. Germline CDR1 SGHTA, CDR2 FQGNSA. Trimming cost V 1 base and J 6 bases, with 13 bases left between them. As DNA, the CDR3 is TGTGCCAGCAGCTTAGGGGGGGTATTCTCCAATGAGCAGTTCTTC. Translation: CASSLGGVFSNEQFF. Complete variable domain (other parts from reference TRBV7-2 and TRBJ2-1): GAGVSQSPSNKVTEKGKDVELRCDPISGHTALYWYRQSLGQGLEFLIYFQGNSAPDKSGLPSDRFSAERTGGSVSTLTIQRTQQEDSAVYLCASSLGGVFSNEQFFGPGTRLTVL.

The rearrangement uses TRBV28 and TRBJ1-2; 7 bases fit TRBD1. Germline CDR1 MDHEN, CDR2 SYDVKM. CDR3 size: 15 residues. V lost 3 bases, J lost 6 bases, and 10 bases stayed unmatched. The CDR3 sequence: CASSFWRDSRDGYTF. The DNA of the CDR3 is TGTGCCAGCAGTTTTTGGAGGGACAGCAGGGATGGCTACACCTTC.

The V call is TRBV10-2, the J call TRBJ1-2; D ambiguous. This CDR3 is built from 14 residues. V was shortened by 3 bases and J by 5 bases, with 13 bases between the two germline ends. CDR1 and CDR2 from the germline V gene are WSHSY and SAAADI. CDR3 protein: CASSDGTGEYGYTF. In DNA form, the CDR3 reads TGCGCCAGCAGTGATGGCACGGGAGAGTATGGCTACACCTTC.

The chain couples TRBV7-9 to TRBJ2-1, with a tentative D call TRBD1 (6 bases). This CDR3 has 15 residues. V was trimmed by 6 bases and J by 0 bases, leaving 12 bases between them. Germline V lookup: CDR1 SEHNR, CDR2 FQNEAQ (reference sequence). The CDR3 DNA sequence: TGTGCCAGCAGATACACAGGGAGCTCCTACAATGAGCAGTTCTTC. Encoded protein: CASRYTGSSYNEQFF. Together with reference TRBV7-9 and TRBJ2-1, the CDR3 gives the full variable domain: DTGVSQNPRHKITKRGQNVTFRCDPISEHNRLYWYRQTLGQGPEFLTYFQNEAQLEKSRLLSDRFSAERPKGSFSTLEIQRTEQGDSAMYLCASRYTGSSYNEQFFGPGTRLTVL.

The chain uses TRBV18 and TRBJ1-1; D may be TRBD1 (5 bases). CDR1 and CDR2 from the germline V gene are KGHSH and LQKENI. The CDR3 extends over 14 amino acids. V gave up 1 base and J gave up 4 bases, with 10 bases separating them. CDR3 region: CASSPQGPTTEAFF. The CDR3 coding sequence is TGTGCCAGCTCACCACAGGGGCCTACCACTGAAGCTTTCTTT.

The rearrangement joins TRBV3-1 (or the pseudogene TRBV3-2) to TRBJ2-1; 8 bases fit TRBD1. Germline V CDR1 and CDR2: LGHDT, YNNKEL (reference sequence). With V trimmed by 9 bases and J by 8 bases, 12 bases remained unmatched. This CDR3 is built from 14 residues. Written as DNA, the CDR3 is TGTGCCAGTTGTAGACAGGGGATAGTGGATGAGCAGTTCTTC. Its translation is CASCRQGIVDEQFF.

The CDR3 protein is CASSIGSYNEQFF. In nucleotides, the CDR3 is TGTGCCAGTAGTATAGGGAGCTACAATGAGCAGTTCTTC. This sequence joins TRBV19 and TRBJ2-1; D unclear. Germline lookup yields CDR1 LNHDA and CDR2 SQIVND (reference sequence). The CDR3 contains 13 residues. Trimming shortened V by 1 base and J by 3 bases, and 4 bases separated the two germline ends.

This clone was recorded a few times. The chain employs TRBV10-1 and TRBJ1-4, with 10 bases that match TRBD1. The length of the CDR3 is 16 residues. Germline trimming cut 4 bases from V and 8 bases from J; bases unmatched to any gene: 10. CDR1 WNHNN and CDR2 SYGVQD come from the germline V gene (reference sequence). The CDR3 DNA sequence: TGCGCCAGCAGTGCAGCCGACGGGACAGGGGTCGAAAAACTGTTTTTT. Its translation: CASSAADGTGVEKLFF.

The chain combines TRBV18 with TRBJ2-1; perhaps TRBD1 as D (6 bases). Germline CDR1 is KGHSH and CDR2 is LQKENI. The V gene lost 5 bases and the J gene lost 6 bases, with 11 bases spanning the gap. The CDR3 has 13 amino acids. CDR3 DNA sequence: TGTGCCAGCTCAACAGGGAGATCCAATGAGCAGTTCTTC. This translates into CASSTGRSNEQFF.

The gene calls are TRBV9 and TRBJ2-7; 9 bases fit TRBD2. The germline CDR1 and CDR2 sequences are SGDLS and YYNGEE. After removal of 3 bases from V and 6 bases from J, the junction contained 7 bases not matched to a gene. The CDR3 has 14 amino acids. CDR3 in DNA: TGTGCCAGCAGCGCGGGACTAGCTGAGGCCGAGCAGTACTTC. Translation gives CASSAGLAEAEQYF.

This chain links TRBV27 with TRBJ1-1; perhaps TRBD1 as D (6 bases). The V gene lost 5 bases and the J gene lost 1 base, with 26 bases spanning the gap. CDR3 size: 19 residues. Per germline, CDR1 MNHEY and CDR2 SMNVEV (reference sequence). This CDR3 is CASSPPGHRLPGRNTEAFF. Written as DNA, the CDR3 is TGTGCCAGCAGTCCTCCGGGACACCGACTACCTGGCAGGAACACTGAAGCTTTCTTT.

The rearrangement uses TRBV19 and TRBJ1-5; D remains ambiguous. Germline CDR1 LNHDA, CDR2 SQIVND (reference sequence). The CDR3 runs to 15 residues. V shed 2 bases and J shed 4 bases, with 12 bases lying between them. The DNA of the CDR3 is TGTGCCAGTAGTATATCATCGGTTCCAAATCAGCCCCAGCATTTT. Translating it yields CASSISSVPNQPQHF.

This chain joins TRBV28 and TRBJ1-6; D might be TRBD1 (5 bases). Germline loops: CDR1 MDHEN, CDR2 SYDVKM. The V and J ends lost 7 bases and 7 bases respectively, with 23 bases between them. This CDR3 spans 17 amino acids. The DNA for the CDR3 is TGTGCCAGCACACTCCTTCCCGGGGGGGAGGTCAATTCACCCCTCCACTTT. It encodes CASTLLPGGEVNSPLHF. The full variable domain, completed using reference TRBV28 and TRBJ1-6, is DVKVTQSSRYLVKRTGEKVFLECVQDMDHENMFWYRQDPGLGLRLIYFSYDVKMKEKGDIPEGYSVSREKKERFSLILESASTNQTSMYLCASTLLPGGEVNSPLHFGNGTRLTVT.

The chain is built from TRBV21-1 and TRBJ1-5. TRBV21-1 is flagged as a pseudogene. The CDR3 loop spans 15 amino acids. The chain's CDR3 is CASHAQTGVGQPQHF. The CDR3 DNA sequence: TGTGCCAGCCACGCTCAGACGGGGGTGGGTCAGCCCCAGCATTTT.

The chain has TRBV3-1 (or the pseudogene TRBV3-2) and TRBJ2-7, with TRBD2 as a possible D gene (6 bases). V was cut by 0 bases and J by 10 bases, with 10 bases left in between. This CDR3 has 12 residues. Germline V CDR1 and CDR2: LGHDT, YNNKEL (reference sequence). In DNA form, the CDR3 reads TGTGCCAGCAGCCAAGAAAGGAGGGTTCAGTACTTC. Its translation: CASSQERRVQYF.

The chain uses TRBV7-2 and TRBJ2-2; 8 bases line up with TRBD2. This CDR3 contains 15 residues. The germline V gene has CDR1 SGHTA and CDR2 FQGNSA. Unmatched junction bases numbered 3, after V lost 5 bases and J lost 1 base. The chain's CDR3 is CASSQAGVNTGELFF. The CDR3 coding sequence is TGTGCCAGCAGCCAAGCGGGAGTGAACACCGGGGAGCTGTTTTTT. The full variable domain, rest sourced from reference TRBV7-2 and TRBJ2-2, is GAGVSQSPSNKVTEKGKDVELRCDPISGHTALYWYRQSLGQGLEFLIYFQGNSAPDKSGLPSDRFSAERTGGSVSTLTIQRTQQEDSAVYLCASSQAGVNTGELFFGEGSRLTVL.

V usage is TRBV5-6 and J usage is TRBJ1-2, with D perhaps matching TRBD1 (5 bases). The V gene lost 4 bases and the J gene lost 1 base, with 14 bases spanning the gap. The length of the CDR3 is 15 residues. In germline, CDR1 is SGHDT, CDR2 YYEEEE. For the CDR3, the DNA is TGTGCCAGCAGCCCCCCGCCGGGGGTTAACTATGGCTACACCTTC. It encodes CASSPPPGVNYGYTF.

The gene calls are TRBV6-5 and TRBJ1-1; the D gene is possibly TRBD1 (5 bases). The germline V gene encodes CDR1 MNHEY and CDR2 SVGAGI. Trimming took 4 bases from V and 7 from J, leaving 10 bases between them. This CDR3 region has 12 residues. The CDR3 DNA sequence: TGTGCCAGCAGTTCCGCGGGGGGTGAAGCTTTCTTT. This codes for CASSSAGGEAFF.